This TCR beta chain came from a study of blood T cell repertoires in COVID-19. The V gene's germline CDR1 is MDHEN and CDR2 SYDVKM. The CDR3 totals 12 residues. V gave up 6 bases and J gave up 6 bases; unmatched junction bases: 5. TCRdb keeps only in-frame clones here, not all; method: immunoSEQ multiplex PCR. The data contain 100,000 or so clones, roughly 86% of them singletons. The chain employs TRBV28 and TRBJ2-7; 7 nucleotides align to TRBD1. Sequencing input: peripheral blood. The TCR originated in a woman aged 25 to 39 with acute or convalescent COVID-19. CDR3 amino acids: CASRSNRGEQYF. The DNA for the CDR3 is TGTGCCAGCAGATCAAACAGGGGCGAGCAGTACTTC.